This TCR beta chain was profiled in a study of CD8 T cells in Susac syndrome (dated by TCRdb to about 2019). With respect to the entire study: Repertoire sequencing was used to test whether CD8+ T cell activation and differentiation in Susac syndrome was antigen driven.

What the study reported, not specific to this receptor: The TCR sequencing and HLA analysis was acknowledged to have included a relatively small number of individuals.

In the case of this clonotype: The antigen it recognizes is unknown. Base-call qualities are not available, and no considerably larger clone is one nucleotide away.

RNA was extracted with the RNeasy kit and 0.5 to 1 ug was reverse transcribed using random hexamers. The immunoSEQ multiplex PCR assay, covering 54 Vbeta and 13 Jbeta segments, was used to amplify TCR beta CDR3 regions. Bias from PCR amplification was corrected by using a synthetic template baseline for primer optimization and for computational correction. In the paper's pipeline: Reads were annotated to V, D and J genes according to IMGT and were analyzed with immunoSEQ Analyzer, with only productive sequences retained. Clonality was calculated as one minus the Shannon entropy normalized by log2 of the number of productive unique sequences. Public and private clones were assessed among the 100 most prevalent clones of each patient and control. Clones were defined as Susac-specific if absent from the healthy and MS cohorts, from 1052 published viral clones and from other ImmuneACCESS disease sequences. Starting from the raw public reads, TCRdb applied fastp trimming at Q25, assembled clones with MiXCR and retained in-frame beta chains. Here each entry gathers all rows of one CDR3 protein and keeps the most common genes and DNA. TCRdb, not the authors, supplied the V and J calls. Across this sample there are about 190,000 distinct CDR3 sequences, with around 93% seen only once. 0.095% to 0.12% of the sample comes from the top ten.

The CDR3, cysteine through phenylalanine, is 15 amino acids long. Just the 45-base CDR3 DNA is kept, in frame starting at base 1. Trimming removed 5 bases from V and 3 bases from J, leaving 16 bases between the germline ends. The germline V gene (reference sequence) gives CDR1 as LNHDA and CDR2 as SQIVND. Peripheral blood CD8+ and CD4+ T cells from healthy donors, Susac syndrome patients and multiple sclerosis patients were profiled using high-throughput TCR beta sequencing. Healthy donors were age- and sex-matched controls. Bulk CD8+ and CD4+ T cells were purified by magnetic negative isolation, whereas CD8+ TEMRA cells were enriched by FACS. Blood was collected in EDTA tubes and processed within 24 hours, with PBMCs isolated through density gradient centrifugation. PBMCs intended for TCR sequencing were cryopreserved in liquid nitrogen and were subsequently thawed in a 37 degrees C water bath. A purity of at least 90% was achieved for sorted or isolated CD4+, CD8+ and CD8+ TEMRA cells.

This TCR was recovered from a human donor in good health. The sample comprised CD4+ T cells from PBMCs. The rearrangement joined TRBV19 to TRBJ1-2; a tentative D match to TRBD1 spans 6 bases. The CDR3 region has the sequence CASSRGTSKDYGYTF. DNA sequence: TGTGCCAGTAGTCGTGGGACATCAAAGGACTATGGCTACACCTTC. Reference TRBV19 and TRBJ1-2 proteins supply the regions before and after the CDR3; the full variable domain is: DGGITQSPKYLFRKEGQNVTLSCEQNLNHDAMYWYRQDPGQGLRLIYYSQIVNDFQKGDIAEGYSVSREKKESFPLTVTSAQKNPTAFYLCASSRGTSKDYGYTFGSGTRLTVV.